The 4 T cell receptor beta chains below come from one sample, sequenced in a study of blood T cell repertoires in COVID-19 (dated by TCRdb to the early 2020s). The library was obtained by the immunoSEQ multiplex PCR assay. The source is immuneACCESS, and TCRdb retained only in-frame sequences with V and J called. Part of the clones is not carried over; for the studies checked, unresolved V genes explain less than half of this, and the remainder is unexplained. The sample profile shows some 350,000 clones; roughly 90% of them were found once. Of the sample, around 3% falls within the top ten clones. Sequencing was performed on peripheral blood. Receptors were obtained from a woman younger than 45 with COVID-19, enrolled during active disease.

As concerns this clone: In the same sample, other DNA sequences code for this CDR3. The chain employs TRBV20-1 and TRBJ2-5; no clear D gene. Germline V lookup: CDR1 DFQATT, CDR2 SNEGSKA (reference sequence). The CDR3 has 11 residues. Trimming shortened V by 6 bases and J by 5 bases, and 10 bases separated the two germline ends. In nucleotides, the CDR3 is TGCAGTGCCCGACCCGGGGAGACCCAGTACTTC. It yields the protein CSARPGETQYF.

V is TRBV6-5 and J is TRBJ2-3; 8 positions match TRBD2. Germline V gene sequence: CDR1 MNHEY, CDR2 SVGAGI. The CDR3 is 16 residues long. V shed 4 bases and J 5 bases; nucleotides not matched to a gene: 11. CDR3 sequence: CASSSLAGRPGDTQYF. In nucleotides, the CDR3 is TGTGCCAGCAGTTCCCTAGCGGGCCGTCCGGGAGATACGCAGTATTTT.

The chain links TRBV7-2 to TRBJ2-1; 10 bases line up with TRBD2. The CDR3 runs to 15 residues. Germline CDR1 and CDR2: SGHTA and FQGNSA. V shed 4 bases, J shed 6 bases, and the junction held 6 bases outside the gene matches. The CDR3 nucleotides read TGTGCCAGCAGCTGGGGACTAGCGTCCATCAATGAGCAGTTCTTC. It specifies CASSWGLASINEQFF.

V and J are TRBV2 and TRBJ1-1; the D is unclear. The CDR3 totals 15 residues. The V and J ends lost 3 bases and 0 bases respectively, with 11 bases between them. Germline V gene data show CDR1 as SNHLY and CDR2 as FYNNEI. The DNA for the CDR3 is TGTGCCAGCAGTGATCGACACCTCATGAACACTGAAGCTTTCTTT. It is translated as CASSDRHLMNTEAFF.